This T cell receptor beta chain was identified in a study of blood T cell repertoires in COVID-19. Study-wide context: COVID-19 samples collected from the United States, Italy and Spain covered acute and convalescent phases. T cells, B-cell-depleted T cells, or PBMCs supplied cDNA or gDNA.

The table came from immunoSEQ multiplex PCR; TCRdb's copy has only in-frame clones and leaves some out. The sample includes some 290,000 clones, nearly 90% of them seen just once. CDR1 is SGHAT, CDR2 FQNNGV, per germline. V lost 3 bases, J lost 4 bases, and 15 bases lay in between. This CDR3 spans 15 amino acids. The sequenced sample was peripheral blood. This clonotype was sampled from a woman aged 40-49 years with COVID-19, enrolled during active disease. The chain joins TRBV11-2 to TRBJ2-5, with D perhaps matching TRBD2 (6 bases). CDR3 sequence reads: CASSFPLAIGETQYF. Written as DNA, the CDR3 is TGTGCCAGCAGCTTTCCGCTAGCGATTGGAGAGACCCAGTACTTC. Complete variable domain (other parts from reference TRBV11-2 and TRBJ2-5): EAGVAQSPRYKIIEKRQSVAFWCNPISGHATLYWYQQILGQGPKLLIQFQNNGVVDDSQLPKDRFSAERLKGVDSTLKIQPAKLEDSAVYLCASSFPLAIGETQYFGPGTRLLVL.